These T cell receptor beta chains were read from a single sample in a study of blood T cell repertoires in COVID-19. Some clones are missing from TCRdb's copy, which holds only in-frame ones; the method was immunoSEQ multiplex PCR. There are 250,000 to 350,000 clones in the sample; 75% to 90% occur only once, and under 3% lies in the top ten. Material: PBMCs or T cells enriched from blood (not recorded which). The receptors here all came from a woman under 30 who had recovered from COVID-19. Both conserved end residues are part of each CDR3. D genes are given only for firm matches. The size of a clone is reported for some rows only, either as once, few or many, or as a class for expanded clones.

>TRBV29-1|TRBD2|NA|TRBJ2-3
TGCAGCGTTCGTCGCGGGGGAATCCTTTCTAGCACAGATACGCAGTATTTT
CSVRRGGILSSTDTQYF
>TRBV30|NA|NA|TRBJ1-4
TGTGCCTGGAGTGTACTGGGGGGGCCTGCAACTAATGAAAAACTGTTTTTT
CAWSVLGGPATNEKLFF
>TRBV5-1|TRBD1|NA|TRBJ1-1
TGCGCCAGCAGCTTGGGACAGGGGGCCGCTGAAGCTTTCTTT
CASSLGQGAAEAFF
>TRBV27|TRBD1|NA|TRBJ1-1
TGTGCCAGCAGTTACTTGGGAATAGGGGGCAGGTTGAACACTGAAGCTTTCTTT
CASSYLGIGGRLNTEAFF
>TRBV7-2|NA|once|TRBJ1-1
TGTGCCAGCAGCCCCGGGTTGGGGCAAAACACTGAAGCTTTCTTT
CASSPGLGQNTEAFF
>TRBV7-7|TRBD1|few|TRBJ1-1
TGTGCTAGCATCGTCTCTACCGGGACAGGCTGGAACACTGAAGCTTTCTTT
CASIVSTGTGWNTEAFF
>TRBV5-1|TRBD1|NA|TRBJ1-1
TGCGCCAGCAGCCAGACCTCCGGGACAGGGGGCGTTTTAGGTCTATTCACTGAAGCTTTCTTT
CASSQTSGTGGVLGLFTEAFF
>TRBV27|NA|once|TRBJ2-3
TGTGCCAGCAGTTGGCAGGGGACAGATACGCAGTATTTT
CASSWQGTDTQYF
>TRBV7-9|NA|NA|TRBJ1-1
TGTGCCAGCAGCCCGATCGGGGGGATGAACACTGAAGCTTTCTTT
CASSPIGGMNTEAFF
>TRBV5-1|NA|NA|TRBJ1-1
TGCGCCAGCAGAACAGGACGGGTGAACACTGAAGCTTTCTTT
CASRTGRVNTEAFF
>TRBV20-1|NA|NA|TRBJ2-1
TGCAGTGCTAGTCCTAGCTATGACGAGCAGTTCTTC
CSASPSYDEQFF
>TRBV19|TRBD2|NA|TRBJ2-1
TGTGCCAGTAGGCGCGACGGGGGGTTTTCCTACAATGAGCAGTTCTTC
CASRRDGGFSYNEQFF
>TRBV5-1|TRBD1|NA|TRBJ2-1
TGCGCCAGCAAGGGGACAGGGGGCAATGAGCAGTTCTTC
CASKGTGGNEQFF
>TRBV28|NA|NA|TRBJ2-6
TGTGCCAGCGGCAAGAGGGGGGCCAACGTCCTGACTTTC
CASGKRGANVLTF
>TRBV7-3|TRBD2|NA|TRBJ2-5
TGTGCCAGCAGCTTAGGTGGGGGAGGGGAAGAGACCCAGTACTTC
CASSLGGGGEETQYF
>TRBV7-2|TRBD2|NA|TRBJ2-3
TGTGCCAGCAGCTTCGGACTAGCGGGGGCTTTCCCAGATACGCAGTATTTT
CASSFGLAGAFPDTQYF
>TRBV19|NA|NA|TRBJ1-2
TGTGCCAGTAGTCCCCGGACATCTAACTATGGCTACACCTTC
CASSPRTSNYGYTF
>TRBV5-6|NA|NA|TRBJ2-1
TGTGCCAGCAGCTTGGGGCGGGACGGATACTACAATGAGCAGTTCTTC
CASSLGRDGYYNEQFF
>TRBV5-1|NA|NA|TRBJ1-2
TGCGCCAGCAGCTTTAACGCCTGGACAGTAAACTATGGCTACACCTTC
CASSFNAWTVNYGYTF
>TRBV21-1|NA|NA|TRBJ1-2
TGTGCCAGCAGCAACGCCGGCAAGGGGGAAAGTCGGGGCTACACCTTC
CASSNAGKGESRGYTF
>TRBV28|NA|NA|TRBJ2-1
TGTGCCAGCAGTTTCCCAGGCCCACCCTACAATGAGCAGTTCTTC
CASSFPGPPYNEQFF
>TRBV30|NA|NA|TRBJ1-5
TGTGCCTGGAATGACTTAAGCAATCAGCCCCAGCATTTT
CAWNDLSNQPQHF
>TRBV5-1|TRBD1|once|TRBJ1-1
TGCGCCAGCAGCTTGGGGGACAGGGGGGCTTTCTTT
CASSLGDRGAFF
>TRBV12-3/TRBV12-4|TRBD1|NA|TRBJ1-2
TGTGCCAGCAGGCTGACAGGGATTGATGGCTACACCTTC
CASRLTGIDGYTF
>TRBV6-1|TRBD2|once|TRBJ2-1
TGTGCCAGCAGTCTCACTAGCGCCTTGCCGCCGGAGTTCTTC
CASSLTSALPPEFF
>TRBV28|TRBD1|NA|TRBJ1-2
TGTGCCAGCAGTTTCCCCGGACAGGGGATCTATGGCTACACCTTC
CASSFPGQGIYGYTF
>TRBV7-9|NA|NA|TRBJ2-7
TGTGCCAGCAGCTCGTTACAGGGAAGCGAGGGCTCCTACGAGCAGTACTTC
CASSSLQGSEGSYEQYF